These 30 T cell receptor beta chains originate from one sample sequenced in a study of blood T cell repertoires in COVID-19. The data were produced by immunoSEQ multiplex PCR, yet TCRdb's version contains in-frame clones alone and is incomplete. This sample carries around 71,000 clones, around 80% of them seen once, and the ten largest clones take over 25%. The material sequenced was peripheral blood. Source of these receptors: a woman older than 75 with active or convalescent COVID-19.

The chain has TRBV10-3 and TRBJ1-2, with TRBD1 matching over 8 bases. The CDR3 spans 12 residues. V was clipped by 7 bases and J by 4 bases; unmatched bases: 2. CDR1 is ENHRY and CDR2 is SYGVKD in the germline V gene. The CDR3, as DNA: TGTGCCATCAAGGACAGGGCCTATGGCTACACCTTC. Translated, it gives CAIKDRAYGYTF.

This rearrangement joins TRBV6-4 to TRBJ1-1; D gene uncertain. V lost 8 bases and J lost 1, with 5 bases in between. This CDR3 region has 11 residues. CDR1 is MRHNA, CDR2 SNTAGT, per germline. The CDR3 region is CASLANTEAFF. For the CDR3, the DNA is TGTGCCAGCTTGGCGAACACTGAAGCTTTCTTT.

This chain joins TRBV11-2 and TRBJ2-5; possible D gene TRBD2, 6 bases. The length of the CDR3 is 15 residues. Germline values: CDR1 SGHAT, CDR2 FQNNGV. V was cut by 7 bases and J by 5 bases, with 20 bases left in between. CDR3 bases: TGTGCCAGCACCGTAAATTTGGGGGGTGCGGAGACCCAGTACTTC. It is translated as CASTVNLGGAETQYF.

The J gene is TRBJ1-1, the V gene TRBV30, with D unresolved. The CDR3 has 13 amino acids. The ends were cut back, 4 bases at V and 4 bases at J, with 13 bases in the middle. CDR1 GTSNPN and CDR2 SVGIG come from the germline V gene (reference sequence). As DNA, the CDR3 is TGTGCCTGGAATCGGGGAACTCGCACTGAAGCTTTCTTT. It translates to CAWNRGTRTEAFF.

The rearrangement links TRBV5-6 to TRBJ2-7; D is unresolved. The CDR3 has 12 residues. V was pared by 4 bases and J by 1 base, with 6 bases between. Germline V CDR1 and CDR2: SGHDT, YYEEEE. The CDR3 DNA follows: TGTGCCAGCAGCGTAACTTCCTACGAGCAGTACTTC. Its protein product is CASSVTSYEQYF.

This rearrangement joins TRBV5-1 to TRBJ2-2, with a weak D call TRBD2 (7 bases). Germline assignment: CDR1 SGHRS and CDR2 YFSETQ. Deletions cut 4 bases from V and 4 bases from J, with 14 bases between. The CDR3 contains 15 residues. The CDR3 loop reads CASSQGGGGTGELFF. The CDR3, as DNA: TGCGCCAGCAGCCAAGGAGGGGGGGGCACCGGGGAGCTGTTTTTT.

The V gene is TRBV19, the J gene TRBJ2-2; 7 bases align to TRBD1. CDR1 LNHDA and CDR2 SQIVND come from the germline V gene (reference sequence). V trimming: 2 bases; J trimming: 0 bases; junction bases outside the gene matches: 3. The CDR3 is 16 amino acids. DNA for the CDR3: TGTGCCAGTAGTATATTAGGGGGCGCGAACACCGGGGAGCTGTTTTTT. This gives the protein CASSILGGANTGELFF.

J is TRBJ2-1 and V is TRBV7-6; TRBD2 might be the D (5 bases). The V gene's germline CDR1 is SGHVS and CDR2 FNYEAQ. V was cut by 1 base and J by 7 bases, with 11 bases left in between. The CDR3 totals 14 residues. The CDR3 coding sequence is TGTGCCAGCAGCTTAGGCCAGTCGGGAAATGAGCAGTTCTTC. This codes for CASSLGQSGNEQFF.

V usage is TRBV5-8 and J usage is TRBJ1-4; TRBD1 matches 10 bases. The CDR3 runs 17 residues. The J segment lost 0 bases and the V segment lost 3 bases, leaving 5 bases of the junction unmatched. Germline lookup yields CDR1 SGHTS and CDR2 YDEGEE. The CDR3 is CASSYGQGGATNEKLFF. The CDR3 bases are TGTGCCAGCAGCTACGGACAGGGGGGAGCAACTAATGAAAAACTGTTTTTT.

This clone was picked up one time. The chain couples TRBV7-2 to TRBJ1-4; D is uncertain. Trimming removed 2 bases at V and 0 bases at J, with 4 bases between. The CDR3 contains 14 residues. CDR1 is SGHTA, CDR2 FQGNSA, per germline. The CDR3 DNA sequence: TGTGCCAGCAGCTTACAGGCAACTAATGAAAAACTGTTTTTT. It yields the protein CASSLQATNEKLFF.

This chain links TRBV3-1 (or the pseudogene TRBV3-2) with TRBJ2-2; D is ambiguous. Germline V gene sequence: CDR1 LGHDT, CDR2 YNNKEL (reference sequence). This CDR3 is built from 15 residues. Deletions cut 3 bases from V and 4 bases from J, with 12 bases between. CDR3 amino acids: CASSQISSPTGELFF. CDR3 nucleotide sequence: TGTGCCAGCAGCCAGATTAGTTCCCCCACCGGGGAGCTGTTTTTT.

The chain recombines TRBV7-9 with TRBJ1-2, with D hard to call. There are 11 residues in the CDR3. V was shortened by 10 bases and J by 3 bases, with 9 bases between the two germline ends. Germline values: CDR1 SEHNR, CDR2 FQNEAQ (reference sequence). The CDR3 here is CATHGDYGYTF. For the CDR3, the DNA is TGTGCCACCCACGGGGACTATGGCTACACCTTC.

The chain is built from TRBV3-1 (or the pseudogene TRBV3-2) and TRBJ2-7, with D unresolved. The CDR3 length is 13 residues. The V gene lost 1 base and the J gene lost 6 bases, with 10 bases spanning the gap. Germline values: CDR1 LGHDT, CDR2 YNNKEL (reference sequence). As DNA, the CDR3 is TGTGCCAGCAGCCAAGGCGCCGTCACCGAGCAGTACTTC. Amino acids: CASSQGAVTEQYF.

The chain has TRBV27 and TRBJ1-1, with D hard to call. Per germline, CDR1 MNHEY and CDR2 SMNVEV (reference sequence). V lost 5 bases and J 2 bases, leaving 18 bases between the germline ends. CDR3 size: 16 residues. The DNA of the CDR3 is TGTGCCAGCAGTCCGATACCCAGAGGAGCAAACACTGAAGCTTTCTTT. Residues: CASSPIPRGANTEAFF.

The chain has TRBV7-2 and TRBJ2-7, with 11 nucleotides matching TRBD2. Looked up from germline, CDR1 is SGHTA and CDR2 is FQGNSA. Germline trimming cut 4 bases from V and 2 bases from J; bases unmatched to any gene: 4. CDR3 length: 15 residues. In DNA, the CDR3 is TGTGCCAGCAGCTATCTAGCGGGGGGCCCCTACGAGCAGTACTTC. This codes for CASSYLAGGPYEQYF.

The chain is built from TRBV7-2 and TRBJ2-3; maybe TRBD2 (6 bases). The V end lost 4 bases, the J end lost 8 bases, and 16 bases lay between the germline ends. The CDR3 loop spans 14 amino acids. Germline assignment: CDR1 SGHTA and CDR2 FQGNSA. In nucleotides, the CDR3 is TGTGCCAGCAGCTCGACTAGGGTACAGCGTACGCAGTATTTT. Translation: CASSSTRVQRTQYF.

V is TRBV6-2 or TRBV6-3 and J is TRBJ2-7; possibly TRBD1 for D (7 bases). Germline values: CDR1 MNHEY, CDR2 SVGEGT. This CDR3 contains 14 residues. Trimming stripped 2 bases from V and 5 bases from J, with 13 bases between. This chain's CDR3 is CASSYGGTEDEQYF. For the CDR3, the DNA is TGTGCCAGCAGTTACGGCGGGACAGAGGACGAGCAGTACTTC.

This chain links TRBV3-1 (or the pseudogene TRBV3-2) with TRBJ2-3; 7 bases agree with TRBD2. The CDR3 has 19 amino acids. In germline, CDR1 is LGHDT, CDR2 YNNKEL (reference sequence). J was trimmed by 3 bases and V by 4 bases; bases with no gene match: 19. CDR3 DNA sequence: TGTGCCAGCAGCCGAACGCCCCCCCTAGGGGAGGGAAAAACAGATACGCAGTATTTT. This encodes CASSRTPPLGEGKTDTQYF.

V and J are TRBV27 and TRBJ2-5; TRBD1 agrees at 7 bases. The V segment lost 8 bases and the J segment 5 bases; nucleotides outside the gene matches: 17. CDR3 size: 16 residues. CDR1 and CDR2 from the germline V gene are MNHEY and SMNVEV (reference sequence). CDR3 sequence (DNA): TGTGCCAGCCGACCTGACAGGGTAGAAGTGAGCGAGACCCAGTACTTC. It is translated as CASRPDRVEVSETQYF.

This sequence joins TRBV9 and TRBJ1-1; D remains unclear. Germline V lookup: CDR1 SGDLS, CDR2 YYNGEE. V was trimmed by 0 bases and J by 4 bases, leaving 10 bases between them. CDR3 length: 14 residues. The CDR3 protein is CASSVVEGGTEAFF. CDR3 nucleotides: TGTGCCAGCAGCGTAGTGGAGGGAGGCACTGAAGCTTTCTTT.

Concerning this clone: The germline gene is not matched at one end of the junction; a read error may be the cause. The V and J genes are TRBV3-1 (or the pseudogene TRBV3-2) and TRBJ2-1; tentatively, D is TRBD2 (6 bases). This CDR3 region has 15 residues. Looked up from germline, CDR1 is LGHDT and CDR2 is YNNKEL (reference sequence). The CDR3, as DNA: TGTGCCAGCAACCAACTGGCGGGACTGACGGGTGAGCAGTTCTTC. Its protein product is CASNQLAGLTGEQFF.

The V gene is TRBV11-2, the J gene TRBJ1-4; TRBD1 matches 7 bases. The junction had 1 base not matched to a gene; V was cut back by 3 bases and J by 0 bases. There are 15 residues in the CDR3. The germline gives CDR1 SGHAT, CDR2 FQNNGV. The CDR3, as DNA: TGTGCCAGCAGCTTGCAGGGGGCAACTAATGAAAAACTGTTTTTT. Its protein product is CASSLQGATNEKLFF.

The chain carries TRBV7-2 and TRBJ1-5, with 8 positions matching TRBD1. CDR1 and CDR2 from the germline V gene are SGHTA and FQGNSA. CDR3 length: 16 amino acids. V gave up 5 bases and J gave up 0 bases; unmatched junction bases: 6. The DNA for the CDR3 is TGTGCCAGCAGCACGACAGGGGTCTATAGCAATCAGCCCCAGCATTTT. Encoded protein: CASSTTGVYSNQPQHF.

The V gene is TRBV12-5, the J gene TRBJ2-1, with 11 bases lining up with TRBD1. Germline V gene data show CDR1 as LGHNT and CDR2 as FRNRAP. The CDR3 loop spans 13 amino acids. The junction had 3 bases not matched to a gene; V was cut back by 7 bases and J by 7 bases. The CDR3 sequence is CASARDRGNEQFF. In DNA, the CDR3 is TGTGCTAGTGCCCGGGACAGGGGGAATGAGCAGTTCTTC.

The V gene is TRBV11-2, the J gene TRBJ1-1; D gene ambiguous. The CDR3 has 13 residues. Between the trimmed V and J ends, which lost 2 bases and 10 bases, there was a span of 14 bases. The V gene's germline CDR1 is SGHAT and CDR2 FQNNGV. The CDR3 loop reads CASSLSGPTRAFF. CDR3 nucleotides: TGTGCCAGCAGCTTATCTGGGCCCACACGAGCTTTCTTT.

V usage is TRBV4-3 and J usage is TRBJ2-7; TRBD2 matches 13 bases. CDR1 is LGHNA and CDR2 is YSLEER in the germline V gene. Unmatched junction bases numbered 3, after V lost 4 bases and J lost 3 bases. The CDR3 runs 15 residues. CDR3 sequence (DNA): TGCGCCAGCAGCCGGGGACTAGCGGGGCGCTACGAGCAGTACTTC. Translated: CASSRGLAGRYEQYF.

The rearrangement links TRBV5-4 to TRBJ2-7; 7 bases line up with TRBD1. The length of the CDR3 is 15 residues. J was trimmed by 4 bases and V by 4 bases; bases with no gene match: 11. Germline lookup yields CDR1 SGHNT and CDR2 YYREEE (reference sequence). CDR3 protein: CASSTGTDGSYEQYF. In DNA, the CDR3 is TGTGCCAGCAGCACAGGGACAGACGGTTCATACGAGCAGTACTTC.

This chain connects TRBV29-1 to TRBJ1-2; no definite D call. This CDR3 is 13 amino acids long. Germline loops: CDR1 SQVTM, CDR2 ANQGSEA. V dropped 6 bases and J dropped 3 bases, with 14 bases sitting between them. Here the CDR3 reads CSVETVEHYGYTF. DNA for the CDR3: TGCAGCGTAGAGACTGTAGAGCACTATGGCTACACCTTC.

The V gene is TRBV7-2, the J gene TRBJ1-2; 9 bases line up with TRBD1. V was clipped by 5 bases and J by 6 bases; unmatched bases: 7. The CDR3 runs to 14 residues. Germline CDR1 is SGHTA and CDR2 is FQGNSA. The DNA for the CDR3 is TGTGCCAGCAGCCCGACGGGGACAGGGAATGGCTACACCTTC. It encodes CASSPTGTGNGYTF.

The chain couples TRBV30 to TRBJ2-2; TRBD1 aligns across 9 bases. Germline assignment: CDR1 GTSNPN and CDR2 SVGIG (reference sequence). The ends lost 3 bases at V and 6 bases at J; junction bases unmatched: 5. CDR3 length: 14 residues. The CDR3 sequence is CAWRGTGWAGELFF. Here the CDR3 DNA reads TGTGCCTGGAGGGGGACAGGGTGGGCCGGGGAGCTGTTTTTT.